This T cell receptor beta chain was captured in a study of STAT3 mutations in large granular lymphocyte leukemia. Study conclusions and caveats: At least one immunodominant TCR beta clonotype appeared in every T-cell large granular lymphocyte leukemia patient.

Details on this clone: Its antigen is not known.

Sequenced by immunoSEQ multiplex PCR; TCRdb stores in-frame clones only, minus some. The sample holds 15,000 to 18,000 clones; around nine tenths are singletons and the top ten take 8.7%. The CDR3 contains 15 residues. Germline V gives CDR1 KGHSH, CDR2 LQKENI. V lost 8 bases to trimming and J lost 0 bases, with 16 bases between them. The rearrangement links TRBV18 to TRBJ1-2, with D possibly TRBD1 on 6 matching bases. Source material: peripheral blood mononuclear cells. This receptor was identified in a woman between 50 and 59 years old with T-cell large granular lymphocyte leukemia. Some clones in this sample may be carry-over from other donors' samples. For the CDR3, the DNA is TGTGCCAGCCAAGGATGGGACACAGCTAACTATGGCTACACCTTC. As protein: CASQGWDTANYGYTF.